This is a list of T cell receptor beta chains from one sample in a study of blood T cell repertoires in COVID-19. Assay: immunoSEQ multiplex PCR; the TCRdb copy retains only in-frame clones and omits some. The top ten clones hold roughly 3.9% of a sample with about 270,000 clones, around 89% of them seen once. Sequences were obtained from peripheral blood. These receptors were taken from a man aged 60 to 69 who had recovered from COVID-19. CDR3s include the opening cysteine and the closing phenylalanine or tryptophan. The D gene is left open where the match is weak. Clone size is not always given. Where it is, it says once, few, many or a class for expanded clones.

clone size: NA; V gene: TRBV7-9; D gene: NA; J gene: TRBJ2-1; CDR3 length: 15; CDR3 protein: CASSSTSPGLNEQFF; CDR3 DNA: TGTGCCAGCAGCTCAACCTCCCCGGGGTTAAATGAGCAGTTCTTC
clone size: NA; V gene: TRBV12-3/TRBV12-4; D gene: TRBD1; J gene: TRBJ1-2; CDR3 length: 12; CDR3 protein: CASNRGRPPHTF; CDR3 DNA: TGTGCCAGCAACAGGGGCAGACCCCCCCACACCTTC
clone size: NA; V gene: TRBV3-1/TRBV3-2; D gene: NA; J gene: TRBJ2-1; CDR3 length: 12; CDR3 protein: CASSQEGLKQFF; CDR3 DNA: TGTGCCAGCAGCCAAGAGGGACTTAAGCAGTTCTTC
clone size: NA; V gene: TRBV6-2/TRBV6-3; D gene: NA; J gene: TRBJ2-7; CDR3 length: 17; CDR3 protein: CASSYSQSTGMVFEQYF; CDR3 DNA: TGTGCCAGCAGTTACTCCCAGTCCACAGGGATGGTGTTCGAGCAGTACTTC
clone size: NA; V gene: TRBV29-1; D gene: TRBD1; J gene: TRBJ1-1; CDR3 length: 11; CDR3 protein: CSVTTGGAAFF; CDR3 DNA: TGCAGCGTTACTACAGGGGGCGCGGCTTTCTTT
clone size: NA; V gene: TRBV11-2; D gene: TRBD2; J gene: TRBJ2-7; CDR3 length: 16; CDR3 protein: CASSSRLAGASYEQYF; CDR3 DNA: TGTGCCAGCAGCTCTAGACTAGCGGGGGCCTCCTACGAGCAGTACTTC
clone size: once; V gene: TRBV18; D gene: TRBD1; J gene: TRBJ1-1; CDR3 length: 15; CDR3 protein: CASSPRIQGAGEAFF; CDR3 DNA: TGTGCCAGCTCACCGCGGATACAGGGGGCAGGTGAAGCTTTCTTT
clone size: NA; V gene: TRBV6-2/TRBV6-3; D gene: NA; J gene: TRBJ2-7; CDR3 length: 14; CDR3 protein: CASSYDAVKYEQYF; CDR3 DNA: TGTGCCAGCAGTTACGACGCGGTAAAGTACGAGCAGTACTTC
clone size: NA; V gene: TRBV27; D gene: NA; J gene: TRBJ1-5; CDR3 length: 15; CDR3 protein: CASSRQADSNQPQHF; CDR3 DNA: TGTGCCAGCAGCCGTCAAGCTGATAGCAATCAGCCCCAGCATTTT
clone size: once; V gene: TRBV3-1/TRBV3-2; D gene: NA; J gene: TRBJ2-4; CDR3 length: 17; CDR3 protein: CASSQMGHTLAKNIQYF; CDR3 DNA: TGTGCCAGCAGCCAAATGGGGCACACCTTAGCCAAAAACATTCAGTACTTC
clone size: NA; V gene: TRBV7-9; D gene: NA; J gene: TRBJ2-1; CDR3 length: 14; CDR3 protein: CASSLGLDYNEQFF; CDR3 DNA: TGTGCCAGCAGCTTGGGACTGGATTACAATGAGCAGTTCTTC
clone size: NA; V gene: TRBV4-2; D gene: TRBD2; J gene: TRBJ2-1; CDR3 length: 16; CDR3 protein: CASSQDSGGTYNEQFF; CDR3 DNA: TGTGCCAGCAGCCAAGATTCCGGGGGGACCTACAATGAGCAGTTCTTC
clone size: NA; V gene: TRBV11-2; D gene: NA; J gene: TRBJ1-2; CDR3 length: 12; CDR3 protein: CASSSGDYGYTF; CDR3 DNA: TGTGCCAGCAGCTCCGGGGACTATGGCTACACCTTC
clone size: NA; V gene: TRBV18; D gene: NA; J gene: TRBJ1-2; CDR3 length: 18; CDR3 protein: CASSPLPHGDRLNYGYTF; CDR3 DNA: TGTGCCAGCTCACCACTCCCACACGGCGACAGGCTTAACTATGGCTACACCTTC
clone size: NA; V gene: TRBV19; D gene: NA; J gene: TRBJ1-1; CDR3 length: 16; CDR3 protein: CASSIRAKWGETEAFF; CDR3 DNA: TGTGCCAGTAGTATAAGGGCAAAGTGGGGAGAGACTGAAGCTTTCTTT
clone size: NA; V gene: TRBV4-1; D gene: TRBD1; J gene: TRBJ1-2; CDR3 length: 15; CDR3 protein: CASSQASRDRAGYTF; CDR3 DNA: TGCGCCAGCAGCCAGGCTTCCCGGGACAGGGCTGGCTACACCTTC
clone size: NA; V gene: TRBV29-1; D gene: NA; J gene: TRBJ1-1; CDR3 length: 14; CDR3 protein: CSADSPGIGAEAFF; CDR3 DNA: TGCAGTGCAGACAGCCCTGGGATAGGCGCTGAAGCTTTCTTT
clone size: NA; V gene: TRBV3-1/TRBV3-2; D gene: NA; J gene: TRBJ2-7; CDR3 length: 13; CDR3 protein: CASSRGGGYEQYF; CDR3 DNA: TGTGCCAGCAGCCGGGGAGGGGGATACGAGCAGTACTTC
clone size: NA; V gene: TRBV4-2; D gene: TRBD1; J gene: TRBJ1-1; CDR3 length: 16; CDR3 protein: CASSQATGGRNTEAFF; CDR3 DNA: TGTGCCAGCAGCCAAGCAACAGGGGGGAGGAACACTGAAGCTTTCTTT
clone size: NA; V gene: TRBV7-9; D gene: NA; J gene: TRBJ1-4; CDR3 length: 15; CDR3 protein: CASSNRGFANEKLFF; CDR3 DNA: TGTGCCAGCAGCAACCGGGGGTTTGCTAATGAAAAACTGTTTTTT
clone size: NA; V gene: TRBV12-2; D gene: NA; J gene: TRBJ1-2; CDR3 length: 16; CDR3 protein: CASRLALGQGRCGYTF; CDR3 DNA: TGTGCAAGTCGCTTAGCGCTGGGACAGGGCCGATGTGGCTACACCTTC
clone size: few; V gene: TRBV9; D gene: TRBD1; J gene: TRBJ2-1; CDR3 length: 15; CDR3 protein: CASSYGTGGPNEQFF; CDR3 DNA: TGTGCCAGCAGCTATGGGACAGGGGGCCCCAATGAGCAGTTCTTC